A selection of T cell receptor beta chains follows, all from one sample in a study of blood T cells in healthy people across ages. TCRdb redid the calling of the 5' RACE reads with MiXCR, one entry per CDR3 protein. The sample yields 2 million or so distinct CDR3 sequences, approximately 50% seen once. The sequenced sample consisted of blood. These receptors came from a woman aged 40 to 55 in good health. The CDR3 runs from the conserved cysteine through the conserved F or W. A D gene is named only where the DNA matches it firmly. The size of a clone is reported for some rows only, either as once, few or many, or as a class for expanded clones.

j_gene	len	abundance	v_gene	d_gene	CDR3aa	CDR3nt
TRBJ2-1	13	.	TRBV27	.	CASSVSQGNEQFF	TGTGCCAGCAGTGTATCTCAGGGGAATGAGCAGTTCTTC
TRBJ2-1	16	.	TRBV4-3	.	CASSQDWGAGYNEQFF	TGCGCCAGCAGCCAAGATTGGGGGGCTGGTTACAATGAGCAGTTCTTC
TRBJ2-5	14	once	TRBV10-3	.	CAISGTTPQETQYF	TGTGCCATCAGTGGGACTACTCCCCAAGAGACCCAGTACTTC
TRBJ2-5	12	.	TRBV29-1	TRBD1	CSDRQGGETQYF	TGCAGCGACAGACAGGGGGGAGAGACCCAGTACTTC
TRBJ2-3	16	.	TRBV2	TRBD1	CASSQPQGSGTDTQYF	TGTGCCAGCAGTCAACCACAGGGGTCGGGCACAGATACGCAGTATTTT
TRBJ1-2	14	.	TRBV9	.	CASSPQSTGRGYTF	TGTGCCAGCAGCCCGCAATCGACAGGTCGCGGCTACACCTTC
TRBJ1-5	12	.	TRBV27	.	CASSPVGQPQHF	TGTGCCAGCAGTCCCGTAGGTCAGCCCCAGCATTTT
TRBJ2-7	16	few	TRBV13	TRBD1	CASSFAGTGGPYEQYF	TGTGCCAGCAGCTTCGCCGGGACAGGGGGGCCCTACGAGCAGTACTTC
TRBJ2-7	15	.	TRBV6-1	TRBD1	CASTQSGTGGGEQYF	TGTGCCAGCACTCAGAGTGGGACAGGGGGCGGCGAGCAGTACTTC
TRBJ1-2	15	.	TRBV3-1	.	CASSGHDRFDYGYTF	TGTGCCAGCAGCGGACACGACAGGTTCGACTATGGCTACACCTTC
TRBJ1-1	13	.	TRBV3-1	.	CASDHGGGTGAFF	TGTGCCAGCGACCACGGGGGTGGCACTGGAGCTTTCTTT
TRBJ2-4	15	few	TRBV29-1	TRBD1	CSVVDRAVAKNIQYF	TGCAGCGTTGTCGACAGGGCGGTAGCCAAAAACATTCAGTACTTC
TRBJ2-5	13	few	TRBV25-1	.	CASSVRASETQYF	TGTGCCAGCAGTGTACGAGCATCGGAGACCCAGTACTTC
TRBJ2-7	14	few	TRBV7-2	.	CASSLGHLDYEQYF	TGTGCCAGCAGCTTAGGACACCTAGACTACGAGCAGTACTTC
TRBJ2-7	15	.	TRBV3-1	TRBD2	CASSPGLANTYEQYF	TGTGCCAGCAGCCCGGGACTAGCGAACACCTACGAGCAGTACTTC
TRBJ2-3	16	.	TRBV28	TRBD2	CASSFLAGGPEDTQYF	TGTGCCAGCAGCTTCCTAGCGGGGGGGCCCGAAGATACGCAGTATTTT
TRBJ1-2	16	few	TRBV12-3/TRBV12-4	TRBD1	CASSLGQGAGGHGYTF	TGTGCCAGCAGTTTGGGACAGGGGGCGGGGGGCCATGGCTACACCTTC